This TCR gamma chain was recorded in a study of intestinal T cells in coeliac disease (TCRdb year 2020). Regarding the research as a whole: Coeliac patients were found to be much younger than controls, with mean ages of around 15 versus 50 years recorded in the TRG cohort. Duodenal biopsies from some 30 coeliac disease patients and 21 non-coeliac controls made up a second, larger TCR-gamma (TRG) cohort. The TCR-delta (TRD) cohort included duodenal biopsies from approximately 11 coeliac disease patients and approximately 11 non-coeliac controls.

Genomic DNA was extracted with the QIAamp DNA FFPE tissue kit from ten 5-um FFPE scrolls per case. Fully anonymised formalin-fixed paraffin-embedded duodenal biopsies surplus to diagnostic needs were used to test TCR repertoire-based classification of coeliac disease. Study-wide findings and limitations: Coeliac and control groups differed significantly in age, although an age-split analysis did not yield significant classification. TRG clustering correctly classified most of the 54 biopsies (about 94%), with a reported leave-one-out accuracy of about 87%. There was no way to tell repeated CDR3 amino acid sequences apart from PCR duplicates. FFPE-derived DNA was found to be relatively degraded, and loss of a proportion of TCR sequences in each sample was likely caused by this degradation. In training, clustering based on TRD kmers put every one of the 22 biopsies in the right class, and the leave-one-out accuracy was reported as 91%.

Preparation of the library involved multiplex PCR. The reads were generated on an Ion Torrent PGM. TRG repertoires were amplified from 150 to 200 ng of biopsy DNA with the LymphoTrack kit, in which Illumina adapters are carried by the primers. After purification with AMPure XP beads and quantification on a 2100 Bioanalyzer, the TRG amplicons were pooled in equimolar amounts. Sequencing of TRG libraries was performed on an Ion PGM instrument. The authors' analysis ran thus. FastX discarded any read in which over 10% of nucleotides had a quality score below the third quartile for that patient. IMGT/HighV-QUEST was used to align the reads, assigning V, D and J genes, identifying CDR3 regions and assessing functionality. Sequences were converted to amino acids, and every sequence predicted to be non-functional was removed. CDR3s were split into kmers with and without positional annotation, PCA was performed on kmer frequencies, and samples were clustered using all 1023 combinations of PCs 1-10. Classification was validated by leave-one-out cross-validation, in which parameters were re-optimised on the remaining samples each time. Using the vegan R package, Shannon diversity was calculated from repeated random subsamples whose size matched the lowest read count. Clonotypes were called again by TCRdb from the public reads via CATT, and duplicate nucleotide sequences were then merged into one entry. The V and J calls reflect TCRdb's pipeline rather than the authors' work. The table for this sample lists approximately 1,500 gamma-chain clones; roughly 56% of them were counted only once. Together, the top ten hold over 4.5% of the sample.

A note on this clone: It has no known antigen specificity. One end of the junction fails to match germline, which may point to a read error.

Spanning cysteine to phenylalanine, the CDR3 consists of 14 amino acids. Kept here is only the CDR3 DNA, which spans 42 bases and is read in frame from base 1. From the germline V gene (reference sequence), CDR1 is GITISATS and CDR2 is ISYDGTV. This TCR was recovered from a human donor with celiac disease. What was sequenced was a duodenal biopsy. The V and J genes are TRGV9 and TRGJ1 or TRGJ2. The CDR3 region has the sequence CALWEVWDYYRKLF. The DNA reads TGTGCCTTGTGGGAGGTGTGGGATTATTATAGGAAACTCTTT.